These 30 T cell receptor beta chains originate from one sample sequenced in a study of cytomegalovirus exposure and HLA in healthy donors. With 60 Vbeta and 13 Jbeta primers, the PCR was carried out. The protocol was immunoSEQ multiplex PCR, while the TCRdb copy is restricted to in-frame clones and leaves out a portion. The data show just under 45,000 clones, roughly half seen once. The sequencing input was PBMCs. These receptors all come from a man in his sixties in good health and CMV-seronegative.

This chain connects TRBV6-1 to TRBJ2-7; 8 bases map to TRBD2. The V and J ends lost 1 base and 3 bases, in that order; junction bases with no gene match: 5. Germline V lookup: CDR1 MNHNS, CDR2 SASEGT. The CDR3 spans 15 residues. The CDR3 DNA sequence: TGTGCCAGCAGTGAAGGGGCTAGCGGGTTCTACGAGCAGTACTTC. This translates into CASSEGASGFYEQYF.

This clone has only a few counts. This chain connects TRBV7-2 to TRBJ2-7, with unresolved D. Germline V gives CDR1 SGHTA, CDR2 FQGNSA. V shed 4 bases and J shed 0 bases, with 10 bases lying between them. This CDR3 region has 14 residues. CDR3 in amino acids: CASSYGGSSYEQYF. The CDR3 region has the DNA TGTGCCAGCAGCTATGGCGGAAGCTCCTACGAGCAGTACTTC.

DNA for the CDR3: TGTGCCAGCAGTGAGATGGCGGGGTCCCACAATGAGCAGTTCTTC. Its protein is CASSEMAGSHNEQFF. The chain links TRBV6-4 to TRBJ2-1; D may be TRBD2 (6 bases). This CDR3 region has 15 residues. The V gene lost 3 bases and the J gene lost 5 bases, with 14 bases spanning the gap. Germline V gene sequence: CDR1 MRHNA, CDR2 SNTAGT.

The V and J genes are TRBV15 and TRBJ2-7; a possible D gene is TRBD1 (5 bases). Germline CDR1 LNHNV, CDR2 YYDKDF (reference sequence). V lost 1 base and J lost 7, with 8 bases in between. The CDR3 is made up of 12 amino acids. CDR3 nucleotides: TGTGCCACCAGCAGAGGCCACAGGGAGCAGTACTTC. Protein: CATSRGHREQYF. The variable domain in full, with the rest retrieved from reference TRBV15 and TRBJ2-7, is DAMVIQNPRYQVTQFGKPVTLSCSQTLNHNVMYWYQQKSSQAPKLLFHYYDKDFNNEADTPDNFQSRRPNTSFCFLDIRSPGLGDTAMYLCATSRGHREQYFGPGTRLTVT.

The chain recombines TRBV5-1 with TRBJ2-5, with 11 bases lining up with TRBD1. In germline, CDR1 is SGHRS, CDR2 YFSETQ. The CDR3 extends over 15 amino acids. V trimming: 0 bases; J trimming: 4 bases; junction bases outside the gene matches: 2. CDR3 residues: CASSLAGTGGETQYF. CDR3 sequence (DNA): TGCGCCAGCAGCTTGGCCGGGACAGGGGGAGAGACCCAGTACTTC. The whole variable domain, remainder taken from reference TRBV5-1 and TRBJ2-5, is KAGVTQTPRYLIKTRGQQVTLSCSPISGHRSVSWYQQTPGQGLQFLFEYFSETQRNKGNFPGRFSGRQFSNSRSEMNVSTLELGDSALYLCASSLAGTGGETQYFGPGTRLLVL.

The chain joins TRBV9 to TRBJ2-1, with 12 nucleotides matching TRBD2. Looked up from germline, CDR1 is SGDLS and CDR2 is YYNGEE. The CDR3 is 15 residues long. The V gene end was trimmed by 5 bases and the J gene end by 2 bases; junction bases not matched to a gene: 2. As DNA, the CDR3 is TGTGCCAGCAGTCGGACTAGCGGGGCCTACAATGAGCAGTTCTTC. Protein sequence: CASSRTSGAYNEQFF.

A few counts support this clone. This chain links TRBV7-9 with TRBJ2-7; no definite D call. The CDR3 is 15 amino acids. The germline V and J ends were trimmed by 1 base and 1 base, with 11 bases remaining between them. CDR1 is SEHNR, CDR2 FQNEAQ, per germline (reference sequence). CDR3: CASSLVAGVSYEQYF. CDR3 DNA sequence: TGTGCCAGCAGCTTAGTGGCAGGTGTATCCTACGAGCAGTACTTC. Together with reference TRBV7-9 and TRBJ2-7, the CDR3 gives the full variable domain: DTGVSQNPRHKITKRGQNVTFRCDPISEHNRLYWYRQTLGQGPEFLTYFQNEAQLEKSRLLSDRFSAERPKGSFSTLEIQRTEQGDSAMYLCASSLVAGVSYEQYFGPGTRLTVT.

This chain uses TRBV5-8 with TRBJ1-5, with D possibly being TRBD1 (5 bases). Germline V gene lookup returns CDR1 SGHTS and CDR2 YDEGEE. This CDR3 spans 13 amino acids. The V end was cut by 1 base, the J end by 5 bases, with 7 bases between. The CDR3 here is CASSLRGYQPQHF. CDR3 in DNA: TGTGCCAGCAGCTTGAGGGGCTATCAGCCCCAGCATTTT.

This clone is categorized as medium-sized. V gene TRBV28 combines with J gene TRBJ2-1; 11 positions agree with TRBD2. With 7 bases clipped from V and 7 bases from J, the junction kept 12 bases outside the gene matches. The germline V gene encodes CDR1 MDHEN and CDR2 SYDVKM. There are 16 residues in the CDR3. As DNA, the CDR3 is TGTGCCAGCACCCCTAGCGGGAGGCTCCTCCGGAATGAGCAGTTCTTC. Translation gives CASTPSGRLLRNEQFF. The whole variable domain, filled in from reference TRBV28 and TRBJ2-1, reads DVKVTQSSRYLVKRTGEKVFLECVQDMDHENMFWYRQDPGLGLRLIYFSYDVKMKEKGDIPEGYSVSREKKERFSLILESASTNQTSMYLCASTPSGRLLRNEQFFGPGTRLTVL.

This clone was found a few times. This chain connects TRBV30 to TRBJ1-2; perhaps TRBD1 as D (6 bases). Germline CDR1 reads GTSNPN; CDR2 reads SVGIG (reference sequence). V was shortened by 4 bases and J by 13 bases, with 22 bases between the two germline ends. The CDR3 totals 13 residues. The DNA of the CDR3 is TGTGCCTGGAATGTTGGCCGGACAGACACTAGCACCTTC. Residues: CAWNVGRTDTSTF.

This clone is medium-sized (0.01 to 0.1%) within its sample. The chain uses TRBV6-1 and TRBJ2-7; 8 nucleotides align to TRBD1. Germline CDR1 reads MNHNS; CDR2 reads SASEGT. This CDR3 has 13 residues. Trimming cost V 7 bases and J 3 bases; bases outside gene matches: 5. CDR3 sequence: CASKGQGNYEQYF. CDR3 sequence (DNA): TGTGCCAGCAAAGGACAGGGAAACTACGAGCAGTACTTC.

This chain joins TRBV6-5 and TRBJ2-3, with no clear D. The germline CDR1 and CDR2 sequences are MNHEY and SVGAGI. CDR3 length: 11 residues. Trimming pared 6 bases from V and 6 bases from J, leaving 7 bases between. CDR3 coding DNA: TGTGCCAGCAGCACTGCGGATACGCAGTATTTT. This translates into CASSTADTQYF.

In nucleotides, the CDR3 is TGTGCCAGCAGCGCAGGGGGTGCGGACTATGGCTACACCTTC. It is translated as CASSAGGADYGYTF. J is TRBJ1-2 and V is TRBV7-6; 7 bases fit TRBD1. V trimming: 5 bases; J trimming: 3 bases; junction bases outside the gene matches: 6. CDR3 length: 14 amino acids. Germline CDR1 is SGHVS and CDR2 is FNYEAQ.

This chain links TRBV7-2 with TRBJ2-7, with 12 nucleotides matching TRBD1. Germline V gene lookup returns CDR1 SGHTA and CDR2 FQGNSA. V shed 4 bases and J 4 bases; nucleotides not matched to a gene: 5. The CDR3 sequence is 15 residues long. Here the CDR3 DNA reads TGTGCCAGCAGCTATGGGACAGGGGGCAATTACGAGCAGTACTTC. Amino acid sequence: CASSYGTGGNYEQYF.

This clone was seen a few times. This chain links TRBV7-2 with TRBJ2-2, with 10 bases that match TRBD2. The germline gives CDR1 SGHTA, CDR2 FQGNSA. V gave up 5 bases and J gave up 6 bases; unmatched junction bases: 9. The CDR3 spans 16 residues. Here the CDR3 DNA reads TGTGCCAGCAGCAGAAGCGGGAGGGCCCACGCCGGGGAGCTGTTTTTT. Amino acids: CASSRSGRAHAGELFF.

This clone has only a few counts. The chain carries TRBV25-1 and TRBJ2-6, with 9 bases matching TRBD1. Losses at the gene ends were 6 bases for V and 12 bases for J; bases not matched to a gene: 9. Germline CDR1 and CDR2: MGHDK and SYGVNS. This CDR3 has 14 residues. The CDR3 DNA reads TGTGCCAGCAGCCGACAGGGGGGTTTGACCGTCCTGACTTTC. Its protein is CASSRQGGLTVLTF.

This clone was recorded a few times. V gene TRBV30 combines with J gene TRBJ1-2; no clear D. Looked up from germline, CDR1 is GTSNPN and CDR2 is SVGIG (reference sequence). Deletions cut 4 bases from V and 4 bases from J, with 16 bases between. The CDR3 consists of 14 residues. In DNA form, the CDR3 reads TGTGCCTGGACCCCACGTGGCCGGGGCTATGGCTACACCTTC. Its translation: CAWTPRGRGYGYTF. Based on the CDR3 plus reference TRBV30 and TRBJ1-2, the full variable domain is SQTIHQWPATLVQPVGSPLSLECTVEGTSNPNLYWYRQAAGRGLQLLFYSVGIGQISSEVPQNLSASRPQDRQFILSSKKLLLSDSGFYLCAWTPRGRGYGYTFGSGTRLTVV.

This clone was recorded a few times. The rearrangement uses TRBV28 and TRBJ1-5; D may be TRBD1 (6 bases). The CDR3 consists of 15 residues. Looked up from germline, CDR1 is MDHEN and CDR2 is SYDVKM. Trimming left V 5 bases short and J 5 bases short, with 16 bases between. CDR3 nucleotide sequence: TGTGCCAGCAGTCCCAGGACAGTTTTGCATCAGCCCCAGCATTTT. It encodes CASSPRTVLHQPQHF.

The chain employs TRBV25-1 and TRBJ2-1, with 8 bases identical to TRBD2. There are 15 residues in the CDR3. With 5 bases clipped from V and 4 bases from J, the junction kept 7 bases outside the gene matches. Germline CDR1 MGHDK, CDR2 SYGVNS. The CDR3 here is CASSLAGGGYNEQFF. The CDR3 nucleotides are TGTGCCAGCAGTCTCGCGGGAGGAGGGTACAATGAGCAGTTCTTC.

In this sample, this clone turned up many times. V usage is TRBV27 and J usage is TRBJ2-3; D not certain. Per germline, CDR1 MNHEY and CDR2 SMNVEV (reference sequence). This CDR3 is built from 12 residues. V gave up 3 bases and J gave up 6 bases, with 7 bases separating them. CDR3 amino acids: CASSFSRDTQYF. Here the CDR3 DNA reads TGTGCCAGCAGTTTCTCCCGGGATACGCAGTATTTT.

This chain joins TRBV4-2 and TRBJ2-1, with a possible D match to TRBD2 (6 bases). The V end was cut by 0 bases, the J end by 13 bases, with 13 bases between. CDR1 LGHNA and CDR2 YNFKEQ come from the germline V gene. CDR3 length: 13 amino acids. CDR3 bases: TGTGCCAGCAGCCAAGATCGGTCTAGCGATCAGTTCTTC. It translates to CASSQDRSSDQFF.

This clone was detected only a few times. The CDR3 spells CASSLGASLINEQFF. CDR3 nucleotides: TGTGCCAGCAGCTTAGGTGCTAGCCTGATCAATGAGCAGTTCTTC. The genes are TRBV7-2 and TRBJ2-1, with D perhaps matching TRBD2 (5 bases). Trimming stripped 1 base from V and 6 bases from J, with 13 bases between. The CDR3 runs 15 residues. Germline V gene data show CDR1 as SGHTA and CDR2 as FQGNSA.

The chain is built from TRBV7-2 and TRBJ2-3; maybe TRBD2 (6 bases). V was clipped by 3 bases and J by 3 bases, with 16 bases between them. Germline values: CDR1 SGHTA, CDR2 FQGNSA. This CDR3 region has 16 residues. The CDR3 loop is CASSLGSGLATDTQYF. The CDR3 coding sequence is TGTGCCAGCAGCTTGGGGTCGGGACTTGCAACAGATACGCAGTATTTT.

The V gene is TRBV7-8, the J gene TRBJ1-6; D might be TRBD1 (6 bases). Germline CDR1 and CDR2: SGHVS and FQNEAQ. Between the trimmed V and J ends, which lost 5 bases and 7 bases, there was a span of 24 bases. The length of the CDR3 is 18 residues. Here the CDR3 reads CASSPKGTSTGMNSPLHF. The CDR3 DNA is TGTGCCAGCAGCCCAAAGGGGACGTCTACAGGGATGAATTCACCCCTCCACTTT.

The chain joins TRBV5-1 to TRBJ2-1; TRBD1 matches at 8 bases. CDR1 is SGHRS and CDR2 is YFSETQ in the germline V gene. After removal of 4 bases from V and 2 bases from J, the junction contained 5 bases not matched to a gene. The CDR3 covers 15 residues. CDR3 in DNA: TGCGCCAGCAGCGGACAGGGTACCACCTACAATGAGCAGTTCTTC. This sequence encodes CASSGQGTTYNEQFF.

The rearrangement uses TRBV5-1 and TRBJ1-1; 7 bases are shared with TRBD1. J was trimmed by 1 base and V by 3 bases; bases with no gene match: 6. The CDR3 has 15 residues. In germline, CDR1 is SGHRS, CDR2 YFSETQ. The CDR3 DNA reads TGCGCCAGCAGCTGGCCTAAGGGGGCGAACACTGAAGCTTTCTTT. Amino acids: CASSWPKGANTEAFF.

This clone was seen just once. The rearrangement joins TRBV27 to TRBJ2-7, with 9 nucleotides matching TRBD1. V was pared by 3 bases and J by 5 bases, with 5 bases of the junction left unmatched. The CDR3 totals 14 residues. Germline lookup yields CDR1 MNHEY and CDR2 SMNVEV (reference sequence). CDR3 sequence (DNA): TGTGCCAGCAGTTTGGGACAGGGAGGGGACGAGCAGTACTTC. Residues: CASSLGQGGDEQYF.

This clone turned up a few times. V and J are TRBV5-1 and TRBJ2-6; D perhaps matches TRBD1 (5 bases). The germline CDR1 and CDR2 sequences are SGHRS and YFSETQ. There are 14 residues in the CDR3. V gave up 7 bases and J gave up 3 bases, with 11 bases separating them. CDR3 loop: CASDQGNGANVLTF. The CDR3 coding sequence is TGCGCCAGCGATCAGGGTAATGGGGCCAACGTCCTGACTTTC. The complete variable domain, with remaining parts taken from reference TRBV5-1 and TRBJ2-6, reads KAGVTQTPRYLIKTRGQQVTLSCSPISGHRSVSWYQQTPGQGLQFLFEYFSETQRNKGNFPGRFSGRQFSNSRSEMNVSTLELGDSALYLCASDQGNGANVLTFGAGSRLTVL.

V usage is TRBV6-4 and J usage is TRBJ2-1; D is unclear. Germline V CDR1 and CDR2: MRHNA, SNTAGT. The germline V and J ends were trimmed by 2 bases and 9 bases, with 14 bases remaining between them. This CDR3 region has 14 residues. CDR3 DNA sequence: TGTGCCAGCAGTGACACTTCCATGCGCGCTGAGCAGTTCTTC. Its translation is CASSDTSMRAEQFF.

The V gene is TRBV19, the J gene TRBJ2-1, with TRBD2 identical over 8 bases. This CDR3 is built from 14 residues. The J segment lost 0 bases and the V segment lost 8 bases, leaving 3 bases of the junction unmatched. CDR1 LNHDA and CDR2 SQIVND come from the germline V gene (reference sequence). The CDR3 sequence: CASQRESSYNEQFF. The CDR3 nucleotides read TGTGCCAGTCAGCGGGAGTCCTCCTACAATGAGCAGTTCTTC.